The rows below give T cell receptor beta chains drawn from one sample of a study of blood T cells in healthy people across ages. Each CDR3 protein is one row after TCRdb ran MiXCR on the 5' RACE reads. This sample yields roughly 410,000 distinct CDR3 sequences, of which roughly half are seen a single time; roughly 51% belongs to the top ten. What was sequenced was blood. The source of these receptors is a man aged 60-69 years in good health. Each CDR3 is given with its conserved first and last residue. D genes are given only for firm matches. Clone size, where shown, is once, few, many, or a class for clones that have expanded.

>NA|TRBJ1-2|many|TRBV28
TGTGCCAGCAGCATGGGAGTTAACTATGGCTACACCTTC
CASSMGVNYGYTF
>TRBD1|TRBJ1-5|NA|TRBV5-1
TGCGCCAGCAGCCTGATGGGACAGAGCAATCAGCCCCAGCATTTT
CASSLMGQSNQPQHF
>TRBD1|TRBJ1-4|NA|TRBV4-1
TGCGCCAGCAGCCAAGCCGGAAGGGGACAGGGGGAAAAACTGTTTTTT
CASSQAGRGQGEKLFF
>NA|TRBJ2-1|many|TRBV29-1
TGCAGCGTTGAATTAGAGAGCTCCTACAATGAGCAGTTCTTC
CSVELESSYNEQFF
>NA|TRBJ2-5|NA|TRBV5-6
TGTGCCAGCAGCGTGGTAGGAACCGGTCCATGGTACTTC
CASSVVGTGPWYF
>NA|TRBJ1-2|few|TRBV6-2/TRBV6-3
TGTGCCAGCAGCGACCGGACGGACCTCTATGGCTACACCTTC
CASSDRTDLYGYTF
>NA|TRBJ2-5|NA|TRBV7-3
TGTGCCAGCAGCTTATTTGGGGGCGCAGAGTTGGAGACCCAGTACTTC
CASSLFGGAELETQYF
>TRBD2|TRBJ2-5|many|TRBV3-1
TGTGCCAGCAGCCAACGGGGGGGCAGGGAGACCCAGTACTTC
CASSQRGGRETQYF
>TRBD2|TRBJ2-7|few|TRBV11-2
TGTGCCAGCAGCAATGTAGCGGGGGGGATTACCTACAATGAGCAGTACTTC
CASSNVAGGITYNEQYF
>TRBD1|TRBJ1-2|NA|TRBV4-2
TGTGCCAGCAGCCAAGAGGGGACAGGGGTGCGCTATGGCTACACCTTC
CASSQEGTGVRYGYTF
>NA|TRBJ1-2|few|TRBV4-2
TGTGCCAGCAGCGATACAGCGTTGCCTAACTATGGCTACACCTTC
CASSDTALPNYGYTF
>TRBD1|TRBJ2-3|NA|TRBV6-5
TGTGCCAGCAGTCCGACAGGGGATGAAGCAGATACGCAGTATTTT
CASSPTGDEADTQYF
>NA|TRBJ2-1|NA|TRBV4-3
TGCGCCAGCAGCCAAGAGGGGGACCCCTACAATGAGCAGTTCTTC
CASSQEGDPYNEQFF
>NA|TRBJ1-2|NA|TRBV20-1
TGCAGTGCTCATGCCTCGGGTTTGGATGGCTACACCTTC
CSAHASGLDGYTF
>NA|TRBJ2-1|few|TRBV7-2
TGTGCCAGCAGCCTGGACGGGTACAATGAGCAGTTCTTC
CASSLDGYNEQFF
>NA|TRBJ2-5|NA|TRBV5-1
TGCGCCAGCAGCTTGGGAGACCCCCAAGAGACCCAGTACTTC
CASSLGDPQETQYF
>NA|TRBJ2-1|NA|TRBV5-1
TGCGCCAGCAGCTTGGCCAGTCTCAGTTCCTACAATGAGCAGTTCTTC
CASSLASLSSYNEQFF
>TRBD2|TRBJ2-3|few|TRBV6-2/TRBV6-3
TGTGCCAGCAGCCCGCCGACAAGCGGGAAGCAAGATACGCAGTATTTT
CASSPPTSGKQDTQYF
>NA|TRBJ2-6|NA|TRBV4-2
TGTGCCAGCCAAGATTTGAAGGAGGCAGGGGCCAACGTCCTGACTTTC
CASQDLKEAGANVLTF
>TRBD1|TRBJ1-2|many|TRBV3-1
TGTGCCAGCAGCTTCCGACAGGGACGTTTCCTATTCTATGGCTACACCTTC
CASSFRQGRFLFYGYTF
>TRBD2|TRBJ2-7|NA|TRBV6-2/TRBV6-3
TGTGCCAGCAGTTCCCCTAGCGGGAGTTACGAGCAGTACTTC
CASSSPSGSYEQYF
>TRBD2|TRBJ2-5|once|TRBV7-2
TGTGCCAGCAGCTTAGCTTCAACGGCTAGCGGACAGACCCAGTACTTC
CASSLASTASGQTQYF
>NA|TRBJ2-1|NA|TRBV5-1
TGCACCAGCAGTGCCGGCTCCTACAATGAGCAGTTCTTC
CTSSAGSYNEQFF
>TRBD2|TRBJ2-1|few|TRBV6-2/TRBV6-3
TGTGCCAGCAGTTACCGGGGCGGGAGTCACAATGAGCAGTTCTTC
CASSYRGGSHNEQFF
>TRBD1|TRBJ2-3|NA|TRBV20-1
TGCAGTGCTAGAAAACAGGGGAGAGCAGATACGCAGTATTTT
CSARKQGRADTQYF
>NA|TRBJ2-3|NA|TRBV6-6
TGTGCCAGCAGTTCCTGGACAGCGAACACAGATACGCAGTATTTT
CASSSWTANTDTQYF
>NA|TRBJ2-5|few|TRBV6-1
TGTGCCAGCAGTGAAAGGAGGGGGGGAGGGGAGACCCAGTACTTC
CASSERRGGGETQYF
>NA|TRBJ2-1|NA|TRBV7-2
TGTGCCAGCAGCTCATACTACAATGAGCAGTTCTTC
CASSSYYNEQFF
>TRBD2|TRBJ2-7|NA|TRBV20-1
TGCAGTGCTAGAGATGGGTTTCGGCTAGCGGGATACGAGCAGTACTTC
CSARDGFRLAGYEQYF
>TRBD1|TRBJ2-7|many|TRBV6-1
TGTGCCAGCAGTGCCACAGGGGCATTGGTGGACGAGCAGTACTTC
CASSATGALVDEQYF
>NA|TRBJ2-7|many|TRBV29-1
TGCAGCGGGGGGCCGAGCTCCTACGAGCAGTACTTC
CSGGPSSYEQYF
>TRBD1|TRBJ1-5|NA|TRBV13
TGTGCCAGCAGTTCCTCGGGACAGGGGGGCTATAGCAATCAGCCCCAGCATTTT
CASSSSGQGGYSNQPQHF
>NA|TRBJ2-7|few|TRBV10-3
TGTGCCATCAGTGAGTCCTCCGGGGGAGGTGGTTACGAGCAGTACTTC
CAISESSGGGGYEQYF